This TCR beta chain was sequenced in a study of T-cell reconstitution after alpha-beta-depleted transplantation in children. Many counts were recorded for this clonotype. Its matching antigen is unknown. The germline V gene encodes CDR1 SGHTS and CDR2 YDEGEE. The V gene lost 6 bases and the J gene lost 0 bases, with 9 bases spanning the gap. The length of the CDR3 is 13 residues. Unique molecular identifiers featured in how the TCRbeta library was prepared. Via MiXCR, TCRdb re-called the PCR reads, giving one row per CDR3 protein. Counted here are roughly 670,000 distinct CDR3 sequences, approximately 14% occurring once; the ten biggest clones make up 0.79%. Whole-study findings and limits: At around two months after transplant, the alpha-beta T cells were reportedly derived from several hundred expanded clones that came from non-depleted graft cells. At the one-year point after transplant, T-cell counts and TCRbeta diversity were found to come mostly from T cells that had been newly produced. Some patients owed their high day-60 TCRbeta diversity to surviving recipient T cells and thymic progenitors.

The origin of this receptor is a girl aged 2-10 years with congenital amegakaryocytic thrombocytopenia, due to receive a stem cell transplant. Sequencing was performed on PBMCs, taken before TCRalphabeta/CD19-depleted stem cell transplant. V gene TRBV5-8 combines with J gene TRBJ1-2; D may be TRBD1 (6 bases). The CDR3 sequence is CASNTGSNYGYTF. The CDR3 coding sequence is TGTGCCAGCAATACAGGGTCTAACTATGGCTACACCTTC.